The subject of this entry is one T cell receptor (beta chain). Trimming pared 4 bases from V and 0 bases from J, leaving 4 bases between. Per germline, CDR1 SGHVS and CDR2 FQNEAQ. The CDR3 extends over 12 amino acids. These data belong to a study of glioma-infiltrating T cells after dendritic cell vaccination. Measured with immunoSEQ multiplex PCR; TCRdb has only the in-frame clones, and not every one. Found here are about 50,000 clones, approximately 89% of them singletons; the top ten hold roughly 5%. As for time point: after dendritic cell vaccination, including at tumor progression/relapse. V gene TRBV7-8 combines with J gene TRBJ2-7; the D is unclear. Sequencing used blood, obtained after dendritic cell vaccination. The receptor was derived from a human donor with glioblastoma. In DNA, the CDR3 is TGTGCCAGCAGCTCCCGCTCCTACGAGCAGTACTTC. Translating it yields CASSSRSYEQYF.